This entry is about one T cell receptor beta chain. The specificity of this receptor is unknown. No much larger clone is present one base from it, and per-base qualities are unavailable. This sample stems from a study of cytomegalovirus exposure and HLA in healthy donors (dated by TCRdb to the late 2010s). Concerning the study at large: An earlier analysis of some 500 of the donors reported 250 to 300 Gb of sequence data and some 100 million unique TCR beta sequences from some 180 million T cells. Approximately 310 gigabases of sequencing data and 70 million to 100 million unique TCR sequences were included in an early release covering about 700 HLA-typed donors. Of the roughly 400 genotyped donors, 81% were placed in the genetic ancestry cluster associated with self-reported Caucasian donors. The study aimed to test whether signatures of past pathogen exposure could be identified by cataloging public T cell receptors. Using immunosequencing, the study profiled T cell repertoires from fewer than 850 subjects and related those repertoires to cytomegalovirus serostatus. Besides the first cohort of around 700 subjects, a separate validation cohort made up of roughly 120 different subjects was used. The study combined high-throughput TCR immunosequencing, statistical association of individual TCRs with disease status, and machine learning to predict cytomegalovirus infection status. To study patterns of TCR occurrence, a later analysis re-analyzed previously published TCR beta repertoires from around 700 donors and added high-resolution HLA genotyping. Rather than using new phenotypic data, the later analysis identified candidate immune exposures from TCR beta sequences and from how often those sequences occurred across donors. To decide whether each TCR beta V gene segment behaved as functional or pseudogenic, an earlier analysis of fewer than 750 of the donors relied on high-throughput TCR beta sequencing. Donor age, sex, ethnicity and CMV serostatus were compiled alongside the repertoire data. In a later genetic analysis, genome-wide SNP genotypes for about three fifths of the roughly 670 donors were used, and that subset was treated as a discovery cohort. Every repertoire in the discovery cohort had been generated on one and the same sequencing platform. HLA typing covered class I and class II loci at four-digit resolution. Typing coverage differed by locus: A, B, C, DRB1 and DQB1 were typed in about 629-630 donors, DQA1 in 500 to 550, DPA1 in 606, and DPB1 in around 490. About five DR-DQ haplotypes were handled as single units for association and clustering, since linkage in the cohort was strong. Across around 400 genotyped donors of the cohort, an average of about 240,000 unique TCR beta nucleotide sequences per donor were sequenced, and around 20% of those sequences were non-productive.

Reading the germline V gene (reference sequence) gives CDR1 SGHNT and CDR2 YYREEE. Trimming removed 2 bases from V and 7 bases from J, leaving 19 bases between the germline ends. From its cysteine to its phenylalanine, the CDR3 spans 16 amino acids. Kept here is only the CDR3 DNA, which spans 48 bases and is read in frame from base 1. In total, just over 650 healthy bone marrow donors made up the cohort. All cohort members were sampled while nominally healthy, although unrecorded immune exposures were likely present. The donor was CMV seropositive and belonged to the group of more than 250 seropositive cohort members. Each donor provided a peripheral blood sample, and peripheral blood mononuclear cells were used for TCR beta sequencing. Genomic DNA extraction from the blood cell samples was performed with the Qiagen DNeasy Blood Extraction Kit. Receptors were amplified or captured by the immunoSEQ multiplex PCR assay. The multiplex PCR relied on a mix of 60 forward primers for TCR Vbeta segments and 13 reverse primers for TCR Jbeta segments. The CDR3 region of rearranged TCR beta genes was amplified from genomic DNA by a multiplex PCR assay. Amplified TCR beta libraries were sequenced as 87-base-pair reads on the Illumina HiSeq System. Turning to the authors' computational methods: In a later analysis, some 80 million unique TCR beta chains were counted across the approximately 670 repertoires, and roughly 10 million of these chains were shared by at least two donors. Raw reads were error-corrected and collapsed into unique sequences with a nearest-neighbor algorithm that merged closely related sequences to remove PCR and sequencing errors. To assign V, D and J gene segments, CDR3 sequences were aligned to IMGT reference sequences. Each retained sequence needed at least a six-nucleotide match to both a V gene segment and a J gene segment. A rearrangement counted as productive if the CDR3 had no stop codons and remained in frame with V and J, and every other rearrangement counted as non-productive. Following IMGT convention, CDR3 was defined as the stretch from the second conserved V-encoded cysteine to the conserved J-encoded phenylalanine. The earlier analysis of about 500 of the donors excluded sequences that lacked an unambiguous match to a single V gene segment. An earlier analysis of approximately 590 of the donors called V segments functional above 56.7% productive rearrangements and segregating when the between-donor standard deviation exceeded 5%. To diagnose cytomegalovirus status from the catalog of TCR beta chain sequences, a statistical classification framework was built. In a later analysis, V and J genes were assigned by comparing TCR nucleotide sequences against IMGT/GENE-DB human TR gene sequences. In a later analysis, CDR3 sequences and most-parsimonious VDJ recombination scenarios were assigned using the TCRdist pipeline. In a later analysis, every TCR beta chain was defined by the combination of its CDR3 amino acid sequence and its V-gene family, and reads without a unique V-gene family were dropped. A later analysis removed 500 to 600 highly shared, low-generation-probability nucleotide sequences to deal with suspected cross-contamination and a sequencing artifact. In a later analysis, a clonal expansion index was calculated for each public chain from normalized within-repertoire ranks of inferred template counts. Generation probabilities in a later analysis came from a VDJ recombination model fitted to out-of-frame rearrangements, and those results were checked against IGoR. A later analysis scored TCR-TCR, TCR-HLA and TCR-CMV co-occurrence with hypergeometric tests, applying a repertoire-size bias correction to TCR pairs. In a later analysis, false discovery rates were estimated by permuting HLA or CMV assignments 20 times. In a later analysis, co-occurring TCRs were grouped using DBSCAN, and TCRdist sequence similarity was added for clustering within HLA-allele-positive subsets. Co-occurrence clustering excluded repertoires with fewer than 30,000 or more than 120,000 public chains, plus five with anomalous nucleotide sharing. TCRdb took over this immuneACCESS table, retaining in-frame rearrangements with V and J assigned. Such tables are incomplete; in checked studies, under half of the missing clones stem from an unresolved V gene, and the remainder is unexplained. V and J calls and clone size follow that table, whereas D and trimming were derived from the DNA. In this sample the table shows 180,000 or so clones, 70% to 90% of which occur a single time. The ten largest account for about 9.3% of the sample.

Findings and caveats that apply to the study as a whole: Most CMV-associated TCR beta chains appeared to be HLA-restricted in a later analysis, and the HLA associations seemed to be driven largely by CMV exposure. Several of the top co-occurrence clusters appeared to be linked to parvovirus B19, influenza, CMV and Epstein-Barr virus, according to a later analysis. Roughly uniform sequencing depth across donors was assumed in presence/absence analyses, although this assumption may not hold. Immune exposure information for the cohort was limited to CMV serostatus. The authors suggested that the approach could potentially be generalized to other disease states and immunological phenotypes. Because the 87-base-pair reads could not distinguish some IMGT-functional V segments, including TRBV6-2 and TRBV6-3, those segments were excluded. In a later analysis, the rate of TCR association differed among HLA loci, with DRB1 alleles having the most associated TCRs and HLA-C alleles having the fewest. An association between a missense DCLRE1C variant and V-gene and J-gene trimming of TCR beta chains was found in a later genetic analysis and replicated in an independent cohort. Correlated functional status among segregating V segments might be attributable to linkage disequilibrium, but an unknown experimental factor could not be ruled out. In an earlier analysis of about 600 of the donors, most TCR beta V segments appeared in productive rearrangements about 90% or about 30% of the time, broadly matching IMGT annotations. Assigning TCR associations to individual alleles was difficult when HLA alleles, especially DR and DQ, strongly co-occurred. Across donors, most TCR sequences were observed very rarely, whereas some public TCRs were present in many individuals. In a later analysis, some 17,000 TCR beta sequences were associated with specific HLA alleles at a false discovery rate of 0.05. A further reported finding was that TCR beta sequences accurately predicted the HLA-A and HLA-B alleles for most subjects in the first cohort. The study gave a list of 150 to 200 TCR beta chains associated with cytomegalovirus. In a later genetic analysis, fewer N-insertions in productive TCRs were reported among donors in an Asian-associated ancestry cluster than the approximately 670-donor mean. Compared with equally common non-associated chains, HLA-associated TCR beta chains in a later analysis were more clonally expanded and had lower generation probabilities. Seventeen rarely observed V segments, including chromosome 9 orphons, were excluded from the earlier analysis of just under 600 of the donors because counts were too low. Cytomegalovirus status was reported to be diagnosed by the classifier with high specificity and sensitivity in both the original and validation cohorts. Because HLA typing was unavailable for some donors at each locus, only the typed subset was used in association tests. A few of the identified cytomegalovirus-associated TCR beta chains were confirmed in vitro to be specific for cytomegalovirus antigens. A cluster of highly shared sequence variants was judged likely to represent a technical artifact of the sequencing pipeline. This cohort had only TCR beta chains sequenced, and the lack of alpha or paired-chain data limited which features could be detected.

The chain links TRBV5-4 with TRBJ2-1, with the D gene uncertain. This clonotype originated in a man between 18 and 29 years old in good health and CMV-seropositive. Material: PBMCs. The DNA is as follows: TGTGCCAGCAGCTTTTCCCGGGTCTCTGTGGGTAATGAGCAGTTCTTC. Its amino acids are CASSFSRVSVGNEQFF.